The 9 T cell receptor beta chains below come from one sample, sequenced in a study of shared clonotypes between healthy human individuals. The method was immunoSEQ multiplex PCR; TCRdb's version includes in-frame clones alone and lacks a portion of them. The profile shows around 330,000 clones, around two thirds of them singletons. Source material: memory CD4+ T cells sorted from blood. Subset noted: CD45RA-negative fraction. These receptors all come from a man aged 30 to 39 in good health.

This chain uses TRBV19 with TRBJ1-2; D remains ambiguous. The germline V and J ends were trimmed by 6 bases and 3 bases, with 17 bases remaining between them. Germline V gene lookup returns CDR1 LNHDA and CDR2 SQIVND (reference sequence). This CDR3 comprises 15 residues. CDR3 amino acids: CASSLTLGGDYGYTF. The CDR3 coding sequence is TGTGCCAGTAGCCTGACCCTAGGAGGAGACTATGGCTACACCTTC.

The rearrangement joins TRBV2 to TRBJ1-3; D unresolved. The germline V gene has CDR1 SNHLY and CDR2 FYNNEI. V was cut by 8 bases and J by 1 base, with 9 bases left in between. The CDR3 extends over 13 amino acids. CDR3 residues: CASAAASGNTIYF. The CDR3 nucleotides are TGTGCCAGCGCAGCCGCTTCTGGAAACACCATATATTTT.

On this clone: This sequence is one base from a far larger clone and is likely a read error. The J gene is TRBJ2-2, the V gene TRBV25-1; D is perhaps TRBD2 (6 bases). Germline loops: CDR1 MGHDK, CDR2 SYGVNS. This CDR3 has 16 amino acids. The CDR3 here is CASSEGGFANTGGLFF. The DNA for the CDR3 is TGTGCCAGCAGTGAAGGGGGATTCGCGAACACCGGGGGGCTGTTTTTT. The variable domain in full, with the rest retrieved from reference TRBV25-1 and TRBJ2-2, is EADIYQTPRYLVIGTGKKITLECSQTMGHDKMYWYQQDPGMELHLIHYSYGVNSTEKGDLSSESTVSRIRTEHFPLTLESARPSHTSQYLCASSEGGFANTGGLFFGEGSRLTVL.

This chain links TRBV5-1 with TRBJ2-3; D unclear. Trimming removed 5 bases from V and 0 bases from J, with 10 bases in between. The CDR3 length is 14 residues. The germline CDR1 and CDR2 sequences are SGHRS and YFSETQ. CDR3 sequence reads: CASRGSGSTDTQYF. DNA for the CDR3: TGCGCCAGCAGGGGCTCCGGTAGCACAGATACGCAGTATTTT.

J is TRBJ2-2 and V is TRBV28; D might be TRBD2 (6 bases). The germline CDR1 and CDR2 sequences are MDHEN and SYDVKM. V was pared by 6 bases and J by 1 base, with 24 bases between. This CDR3 has 19 amino acids. This chain's CDR3 is CASRPRFWEATWNTGELFF. The CDR3 nucleotides are TGTGCCAGCAGGCCGCGTTTTTGGGAGGCAACATGGAACACCGGGGAGCTGTTTTTT.

This clone was observed a few times. The gene calls are TRBV30 and TRBJ1-2; D unclear. CDR3 length: 10 amino acids. V lost 7 bases and J 4 bases, leaving 7 bases between the germline ends. Germline V gene data show CDR1 as GTSNPN and CDR2 as SVGIG (reference sequence). CDR3 DNA: TGTGCCTCCAGGACCTATGGCTACACCTTC. Amino acids: CASRTYGYTF. Variable domain in full (rest from reference TRBV30 and TRBJ1-2): SQTIHQWPATLVQPVGSPLSLECTVEGTSNPNLYWYRQAAGRGLQLLFYSVGIGQISSEVPQNLSASRPQDRQFILSSKKLLLSDSGFYLCASRTYGYTFGSGTRLTVV.

This clone was found a few times. This chain uses TRBV7-9 with TRBJ2-7; TRBD1 agrees at 9 bases. The CDR3 is 14 amino acids. The V segment lost 6 bases and the J segment 10 bases; nucleotides outside the gene matches: 13. Germline loops: CDR1 SEHNR, CDR2 FQNEAQ (reference sequence). This chain's CDR3 is CASSPLGGQGHQYF. In DNA form, the CDR3 reads TGTGCCAGCAGTCCCCTGGGGGGACAGGGCCACCAGTACTTC.

The chain recombines TRBV7-6 with TRBJ2-7, with TRBD2 identical over 10 bases. Trimming removed 2 bases from V and 1 base from J; junction bases left unmatched: 11. This CDR3 comprises 18 residues. CDR1 and CDR2 from the germline V gene are SGHVS and FNYEAQ. The CDR3 DNA is TGTGCCAGCAGCTTACAATCTAGCGGGAGATGGGTTTCCTACGAGCAGTACTTC. This translates into CASSLQSSGRWVSYEQYF.

This chain connects TRBV7-8 to TRBJ1-2, with D uncertain. V was trimmed by 1 base and J by 3 bases, leaving 9 bases between them. The germline V gene encodes CDR1 SGHVS and CDR2 FQNEAQ. There are 14 residues in the CDR3. CDR3 coding DNA: TGTGCCAGCAGCTTAGGGGGAAGGGACTATGGCTACACCTTC. Translating gives CASSLGGRDYGYTF.